The clone carrying this TCR beta chain was counted many times. Antigen unknown. TCRdb passed the 5' RACE reads through MiXCR, listing each CDR3 protein once. The data contain about 7,900 distinct CDR3 sequences, about 6.7% of them singletons. V lost 5 bases, J lost 1 base, and 9 bases lay in between. The length of the CDR3 is 14 residues. Per germline, CDR1 SGHAT and CDR2 FQNNGV. The data belong to a study of spatial heterogeneity in lung cancer. Regarding time point: sample taken at primary tumor resection. The study's findings and limits: Within tumors, counts of expanded alpha and beta TCRs tracked tumor mutation counts.

The chain joins TRBV11-2 to TRBJ1-3; D gene ambiguous. Sequencing used lung tumor tissue, obtained at surgery. The sequence derives from a female donor with early-stage non-small cell lung cancer. Written as DNA, the CDR3 is TGTGCCAGCAGCCGATCCCAGTCTGGAAACACCATATATTTT. Translation gives CASSRSQSGNTIYF.